The 2 T cell receptor beta chains below all came from one sample that was sequenced in a study of tumor-infiltrating lymphocytes in primary liver carcinoma. A primer in the constant region served to generate TCR beta cDNA from 500 ng of total RNA. Three nested multiplex PCR rounds, a slightly modified ARM-PCR method, built the TCR beta libraries. Two initial PCR rounds of approximately 10 cycles each paired TRBV1-TRBV30 forward primers with a C-beta reverse primer. Via MiXCR, TCRdb re-called the multiplex PCR reads, giving one row per CDR3 protein. Found here are 150,000 to 200,000 distinct CDR3 sequences, less than 65% of them singletons; the top ten hold about 70%. Unsorted whole blood yielded blood RNA, and germline DNA was extracted as well. The specimen sequenced was peripheral blood. These receptors were obtained from a man aged 35 to 55 with primary liver carcinoma and hepatitis B virus infection.

V usage is TRBV7-8 and J usage is TRBJ2-7; D perhaps matches TRBD1 (5 bases). V was shortened by 5 bases and J by 6 bases, with 14 bases between the two germline ends. Germline CDR1 and CDR2: SGHVS and FQNEAQ. This CDR3 comprises 13 residues. The CDR3, as DNA: TGTGCCAGCAGCCCCAGGGATACGGGCGAGCAGTACTTC. This gives the protein CASSPRDTGEQYF.

The gene calls are TRBV6-2 or TRBV6-3 and TRBJ2-1, with D maybe TRBD2 (5 bases). There are 14 residues in the CDR3. CDR1 and CDR2 (germline): MNHEY, SVGEGT. V dropped 7 bases and J dropped 7 bases, with 17 bases sitting between them. In nucleotides, the CDR3 is TGTGCCAGCACCCTAACGGGAAGGAGGAATGAGCAGTTCTTC. Protein product: CASTLTGRRNEQFF.